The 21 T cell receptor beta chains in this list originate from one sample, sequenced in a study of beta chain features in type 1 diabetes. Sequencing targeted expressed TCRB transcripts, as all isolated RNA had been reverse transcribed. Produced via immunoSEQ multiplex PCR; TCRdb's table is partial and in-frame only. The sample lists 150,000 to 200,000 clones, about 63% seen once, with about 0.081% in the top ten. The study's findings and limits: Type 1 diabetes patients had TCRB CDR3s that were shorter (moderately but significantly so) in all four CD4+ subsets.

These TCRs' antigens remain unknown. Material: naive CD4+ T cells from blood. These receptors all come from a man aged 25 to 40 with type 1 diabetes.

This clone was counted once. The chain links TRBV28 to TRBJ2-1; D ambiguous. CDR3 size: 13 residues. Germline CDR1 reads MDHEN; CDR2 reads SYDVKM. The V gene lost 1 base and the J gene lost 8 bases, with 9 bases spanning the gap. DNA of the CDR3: TGTGCCAGCAGTTTATCCACAAACGATGAGCAGTTCTTC. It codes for CASSLSTNDEQFF.

CDR3 in DNA: TGTGCCTGGAGGGCGCTAGCGGGAGCCTCAGATACGCAGTATTTT. It specifies CAWRALAGASDTQYF. The chain employs TRBV30 and TRBJ2-3, with 10 bases that match TRBD2. CDR1 and CDR2 from the germline V gene are GTSNPN and SVGIG (reference sequence). After removal of 3 bases from V and 4 bases from J, the junction contained 7 bases not matched to a gene. This CDR3 comprises 15 residues.

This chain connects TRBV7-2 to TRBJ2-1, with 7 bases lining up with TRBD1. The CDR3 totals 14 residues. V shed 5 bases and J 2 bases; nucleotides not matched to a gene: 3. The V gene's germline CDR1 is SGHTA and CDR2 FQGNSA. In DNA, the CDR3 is TGTGCCAGCAGCCCTGGACAGGCCTACAATGAGCAGTTCTTC. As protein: CASSPGQAYNEQFF. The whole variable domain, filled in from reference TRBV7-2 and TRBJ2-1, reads GAGVSQSPSNKVTEKGKDVELRCDPISGHTALYWYRQSLGQGLEFLIYFQGNSAPDKSGLPSDRFSAERTGGSVSTLTIQRTQQEDSAVYLCASSPGQAYNEQFFGPGTRLTVL.

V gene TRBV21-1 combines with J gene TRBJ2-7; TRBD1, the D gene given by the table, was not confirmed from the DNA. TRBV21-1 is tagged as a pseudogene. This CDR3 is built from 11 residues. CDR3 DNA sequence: TGTGCCAGCAAGGGGTCCTACGAGCAGTACTTC. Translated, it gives CASKGSYEQYF.

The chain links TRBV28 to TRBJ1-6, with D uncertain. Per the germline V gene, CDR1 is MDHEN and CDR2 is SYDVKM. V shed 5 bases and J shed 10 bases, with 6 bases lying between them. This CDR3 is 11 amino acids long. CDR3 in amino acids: CASSNWSPLHF. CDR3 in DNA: TGTGCCAGCAGTAACTGGTCACCCCTCCACTTT.

This CDR3 reads CATSRGLSGTGELFF. The CDR3 bases are TGTGCCACCAGCAGAGGGCTAAGCGGCACCGGGGAGCTGTTTTTT. The rearrangement joins TRBV15 to TRBJ2-2, with a tentative D call TRBD2 (5 bases). The germline V gene encodes CDR1 LNHNV and CDR2 YYDKDF (reference sequence). V was pared by 1 base and J by 4 bases, with 10 bases between. This CDR3 spans 15 amino acids. The whole variable domain, remainder taken from reference TRBV15 and TRBJ2-2, is DAMVIQNPRYQVTQFGKPVTLSCSQTLNHNVMYWYQQKSSQAPKLLFHYYDKDFNNEADTPDNFQSRRPNTSFCFLDIRSPGLGDTAMYLCATSRGLSGTGELFFGEGSRLTVL.

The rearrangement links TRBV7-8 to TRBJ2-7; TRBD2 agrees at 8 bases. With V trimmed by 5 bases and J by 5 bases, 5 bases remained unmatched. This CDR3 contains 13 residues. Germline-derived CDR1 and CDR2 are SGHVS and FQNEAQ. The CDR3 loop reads CASSIGLAHEQYF. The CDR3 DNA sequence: TGTGCCAGCAGCATAGGACTAGCCCACGAGCAGTACTTC.

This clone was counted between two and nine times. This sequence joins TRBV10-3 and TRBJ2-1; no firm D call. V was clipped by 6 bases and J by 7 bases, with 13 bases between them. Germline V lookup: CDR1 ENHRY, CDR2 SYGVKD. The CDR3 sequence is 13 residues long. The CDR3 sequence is CAIRGGPHNEQFF. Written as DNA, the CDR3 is TGTGCCATCAGGGGTGGCCCACATAATGAGCAGTTCTTC.

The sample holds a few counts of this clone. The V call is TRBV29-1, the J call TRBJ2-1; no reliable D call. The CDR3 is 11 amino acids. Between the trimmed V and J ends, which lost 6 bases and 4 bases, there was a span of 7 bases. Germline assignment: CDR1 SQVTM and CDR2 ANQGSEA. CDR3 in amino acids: CSVGPYNEQFF. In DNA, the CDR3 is TGCAGCGTCGGTCCGTACAATGAGCAGTTCTTC.

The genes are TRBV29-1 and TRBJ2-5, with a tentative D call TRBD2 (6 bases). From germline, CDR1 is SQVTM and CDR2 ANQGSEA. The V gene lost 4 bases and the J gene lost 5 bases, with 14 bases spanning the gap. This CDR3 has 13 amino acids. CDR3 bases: TGCAGCGTTGCTAGGGAGGTTTGGGAGACCCAGTACTTC. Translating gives CSVAREVWETQYF.

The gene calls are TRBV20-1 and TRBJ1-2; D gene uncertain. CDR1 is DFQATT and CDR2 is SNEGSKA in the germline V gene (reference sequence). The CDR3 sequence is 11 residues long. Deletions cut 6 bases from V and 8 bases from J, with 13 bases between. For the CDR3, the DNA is TGCAGTGCCCCGGAGGGAAAAGGCTACACCTTC. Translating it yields CSAPEGKGYTF.

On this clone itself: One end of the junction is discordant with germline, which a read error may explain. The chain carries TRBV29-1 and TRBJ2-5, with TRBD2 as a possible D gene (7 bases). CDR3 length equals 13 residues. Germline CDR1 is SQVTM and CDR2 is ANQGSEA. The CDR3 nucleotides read TGCAGCACTGTGACGGGGGGCGTAGAGGCCCAGTACTTC. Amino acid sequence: CSTVTGGVEAQYF.

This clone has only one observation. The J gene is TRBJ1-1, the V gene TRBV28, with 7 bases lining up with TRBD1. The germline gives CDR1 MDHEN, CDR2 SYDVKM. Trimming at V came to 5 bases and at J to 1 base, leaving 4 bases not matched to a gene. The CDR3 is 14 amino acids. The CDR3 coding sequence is TGTGCCAGCAGTCCGACAGGGTGGAACACTGAAGCTTTCTTT. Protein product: CASSPTGWNTEAFF.

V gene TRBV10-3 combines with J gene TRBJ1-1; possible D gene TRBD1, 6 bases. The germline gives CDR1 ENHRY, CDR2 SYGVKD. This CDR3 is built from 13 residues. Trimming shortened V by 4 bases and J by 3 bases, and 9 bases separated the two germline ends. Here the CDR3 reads CAISVEGDTEAFF. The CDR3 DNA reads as TGTGCCATCAGTGTTGAGGGGGACACTGAAGCTTTCTTT.

The CDR3 spells CASSLAPVGATEAFF. Written as DNA, the CDR3 is TGTGCCAGCAGCTTAGCGCCGGTAGGGGCCACTGAAGCTTTCTTT. The chain has TRBV7-6 and TRBJ1-1; a weak D match, TRBD1 (5 bases). The CDR3 is 15 residues long. Trimming shortened V by 0 bases and J by 4 bases, and 12 bases separated the two germline ends. Per the germline V gene, CDR1 is SGHVS and CDR2 is FNYEAQ. The full variable domain, with the rest looked up from reference TRBV7-6 and TRBJ1-1, is GAGVSQSPRYKVTKRGQDVALRCDPISGHVSLYWYRQALGQGPEFLTYFNYEAQQDKSGLPNDRFSAERPEGSISTLTIQRTEQRDSAMYRCASSLAPVGATEAFFGQGTRLTVV.

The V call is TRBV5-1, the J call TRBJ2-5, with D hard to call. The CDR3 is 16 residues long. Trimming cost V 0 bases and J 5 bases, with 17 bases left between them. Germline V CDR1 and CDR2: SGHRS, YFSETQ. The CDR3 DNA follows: TGCGCCAGCAGCTTGGAACCGACGCAAGGAATGGAGACCCAGTACTTC. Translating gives CASSLEPTQGMETQYF.

DNA of the CDR3: TGTGCCAGCAGCGTAGACTGGCTCAGCACAGATACGCAGTATTTT. It is translated as CASSVDWLSTDTQYF. The gene calls are TRBV9 and TRBJ2-3; D ambiguous. The CDR3 spans 15 residues. The ends were cut back, 0 bases at V and 0 bases at J, with 8 bases in the middle. Germline V gene data show CDR1 as SGDLS and CDR2 as YYNGEE.

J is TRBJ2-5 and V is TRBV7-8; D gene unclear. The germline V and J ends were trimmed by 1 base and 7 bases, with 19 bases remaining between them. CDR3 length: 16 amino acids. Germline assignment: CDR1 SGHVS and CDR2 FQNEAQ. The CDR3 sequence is CASSLDRWQVEGTQYF. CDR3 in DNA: TGTGCCAGCAGCTTAGACAGATGGCAGGTAGAAGGGACCCAGTACTTC.

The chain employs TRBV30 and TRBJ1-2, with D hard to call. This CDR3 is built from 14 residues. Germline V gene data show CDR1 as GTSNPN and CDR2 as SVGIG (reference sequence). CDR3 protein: CASKQGFGNYGYTF. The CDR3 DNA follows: TGTGCATCGAAGCAAGGGTTCGGTAACTATGGCTACACCTTC.

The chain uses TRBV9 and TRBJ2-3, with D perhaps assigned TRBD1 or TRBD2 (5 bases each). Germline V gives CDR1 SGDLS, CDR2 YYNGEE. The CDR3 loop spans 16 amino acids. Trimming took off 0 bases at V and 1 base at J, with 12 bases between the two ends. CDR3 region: CASSVAPGPGTDTQYF. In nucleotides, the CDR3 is TGTGCCAGCAGCGTAGCCCCGGGACCCGGCACAGATACGCAGTATTTT.

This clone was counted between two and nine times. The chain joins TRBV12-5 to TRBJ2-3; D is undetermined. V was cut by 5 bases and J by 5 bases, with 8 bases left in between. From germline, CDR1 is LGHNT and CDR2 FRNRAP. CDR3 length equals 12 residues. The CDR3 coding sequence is TGTGCTAGTGGTCCCCCCGAAGATACGCAGTATTTT. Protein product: CASGPPEDTQYF.